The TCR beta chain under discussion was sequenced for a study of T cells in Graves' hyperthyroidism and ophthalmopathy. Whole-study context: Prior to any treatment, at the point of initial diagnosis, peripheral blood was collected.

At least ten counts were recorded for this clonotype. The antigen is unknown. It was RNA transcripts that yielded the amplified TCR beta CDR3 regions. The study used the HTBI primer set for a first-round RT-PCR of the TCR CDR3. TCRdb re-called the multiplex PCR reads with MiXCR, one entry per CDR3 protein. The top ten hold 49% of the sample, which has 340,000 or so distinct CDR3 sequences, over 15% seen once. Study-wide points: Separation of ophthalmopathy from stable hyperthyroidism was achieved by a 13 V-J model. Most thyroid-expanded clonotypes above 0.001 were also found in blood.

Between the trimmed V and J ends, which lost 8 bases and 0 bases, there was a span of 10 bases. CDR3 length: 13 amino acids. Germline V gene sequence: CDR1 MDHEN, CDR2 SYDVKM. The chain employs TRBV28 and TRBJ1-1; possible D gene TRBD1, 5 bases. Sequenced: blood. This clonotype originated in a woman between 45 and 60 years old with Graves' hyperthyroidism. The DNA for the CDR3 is TGTGCCAGCGGTGGGGGGGTGAACACTGAAGCTTTCTTT. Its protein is CASGGGVNTEAFF.